The 4 T cell receptor beta chains below all came from one sample that was sequenced in a study of blood T cell repertoires in COVID-19 (dated by TCRdb to the early 2020s). The library relied on the immunoSEQ multiplex PCR assay. This immuneACCESS table, as held by TCRdb, lists in-frame sequences with V and J called but not all clones. Of the missing ones, under half trace to an unresolved V gene in checked studies; the others have no known cause. For this sample there are 200,000 to 300,000 clones; 85% to 90% appear just once. The top ten hold under 2% of the sample. Sequenced: PBMCs or T cells enriched from blood (not recorded which). The receptors shown here come from a man aged 35-49 years who had recovered from COVID-19.

The rearrangement joins TRBV3-1 (or the pseudogene TRBV3-2) to TRBJ1-2; D uncertain. V was cut by 2 bases and J by 8 bases, with 12 bases left in between. This CDR3 is 13 amino acids long. CDR1 and CDR2 from the germline V gene are LGHDT and YNNKEL (reference sequence). The CDR3 nucleotides are TGTGCCAGCAGCCAAAACCTCGGGGAGGGCTACACCTTC. This sequence encodes CASSQNLGEGYTF.

The table lists this clone with a count of one. The V call is TRBV7-9, the J call TRBJ2-1; 7 nucleotides line up with TRBD2. From germline, CDR1 is SEHNR and CDR2 FQNEAQ (reference sequence). V was clipped by 2 bases and J by 15 bases; unmatched bases: 7. The CDR3 is made up of 12 amino acids. CDR3 bases: TGTGCCAGCAGCTTATACAGCGGGGTGGGGTTCTTC. Protein sequence: CASSLYSGVGFF.

The chain is built from TRBV11-3 and TRBJ2-2; TRBD2 matches at 9 bases. The junction had 7 bases not matched to a gene; V was cut back by 3 bases and J by 5 bases. This CDR3 has 16 amino acids. Germline V lookup: CDR1 SGHNT, CDR2 YENEEA. The CDR3 nucleotides read TGTGCCAGCAGCTTGGGGCTAGCGGGAATAACCGGGGAGCTGTTTTTT. Protein: CASSLGLAGITGELFF.

The rearrangement uses TRBV6-5 and TRBJ2-2, with D possibly being TRBD2 (5 bases). Germline-derived CDR1 and CDR2 are MNHEY and SVGAGI. This CDR3 comprises 12 residues. V lost 9 bases and J 9 bases, leaving 14 bases between the germline ends. The CDR3 is CASGEIRRELFF. CDR3 sequence (DNA): TGTGCCAGTGGGGAGATTCGCCGGGAGCTGTTTTTT.